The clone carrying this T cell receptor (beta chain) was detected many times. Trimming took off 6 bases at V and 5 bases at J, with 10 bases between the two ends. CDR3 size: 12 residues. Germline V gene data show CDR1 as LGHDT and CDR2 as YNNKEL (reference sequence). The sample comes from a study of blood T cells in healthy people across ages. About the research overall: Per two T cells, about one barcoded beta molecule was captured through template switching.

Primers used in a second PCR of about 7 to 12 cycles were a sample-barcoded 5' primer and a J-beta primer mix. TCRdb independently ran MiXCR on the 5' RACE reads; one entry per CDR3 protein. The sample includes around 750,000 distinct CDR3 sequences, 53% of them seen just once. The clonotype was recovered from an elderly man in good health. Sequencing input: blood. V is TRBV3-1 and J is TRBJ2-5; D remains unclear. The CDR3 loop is CASSRLGETQYF. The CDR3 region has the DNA TGTGCCAGCAGTCGACTCGGGGAGACCCAGTACTTC.